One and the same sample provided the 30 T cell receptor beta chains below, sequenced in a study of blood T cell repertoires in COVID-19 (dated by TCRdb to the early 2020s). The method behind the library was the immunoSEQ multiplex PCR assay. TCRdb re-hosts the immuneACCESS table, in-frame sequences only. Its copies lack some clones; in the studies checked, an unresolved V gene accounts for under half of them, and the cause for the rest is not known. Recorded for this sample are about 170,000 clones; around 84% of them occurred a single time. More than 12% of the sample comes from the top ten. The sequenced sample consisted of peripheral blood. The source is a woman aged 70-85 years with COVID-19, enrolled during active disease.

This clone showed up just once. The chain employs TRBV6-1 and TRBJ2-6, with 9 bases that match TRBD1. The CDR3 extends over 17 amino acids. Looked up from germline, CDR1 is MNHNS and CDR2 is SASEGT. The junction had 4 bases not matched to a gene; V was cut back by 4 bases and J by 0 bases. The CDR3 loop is CASSAGQGGSGANVLTF. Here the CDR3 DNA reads TGTGCCAGCAGTGCGGGACAGGGCGGCTCTGGGGCCAACGTCCTGACTTTC.

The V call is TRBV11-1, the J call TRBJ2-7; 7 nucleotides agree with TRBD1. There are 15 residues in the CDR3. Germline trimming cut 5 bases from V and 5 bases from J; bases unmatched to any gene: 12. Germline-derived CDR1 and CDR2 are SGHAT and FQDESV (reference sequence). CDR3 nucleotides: TGTGCCAGCAGCCCGGACAGGTCGCCCTTTAACGAGCAGTACGTC. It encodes CASSPDRSPFNEQYV.

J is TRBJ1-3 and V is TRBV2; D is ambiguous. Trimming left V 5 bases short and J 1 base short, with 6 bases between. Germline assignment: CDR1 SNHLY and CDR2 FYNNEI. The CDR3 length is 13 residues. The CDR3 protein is CASSRGSGNTIYF. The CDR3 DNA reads TGTGCCAGCAGTCGCGGGTCTGGAAACACCATATATTTT.

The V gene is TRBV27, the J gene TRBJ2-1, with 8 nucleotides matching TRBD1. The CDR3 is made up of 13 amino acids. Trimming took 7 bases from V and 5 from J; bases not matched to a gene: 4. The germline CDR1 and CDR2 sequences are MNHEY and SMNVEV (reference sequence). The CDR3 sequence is CASTTGVDNEQFF. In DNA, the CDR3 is TGTGCCAGCACGACAGGGGTGGACAATGAGCAGTTCTTC.

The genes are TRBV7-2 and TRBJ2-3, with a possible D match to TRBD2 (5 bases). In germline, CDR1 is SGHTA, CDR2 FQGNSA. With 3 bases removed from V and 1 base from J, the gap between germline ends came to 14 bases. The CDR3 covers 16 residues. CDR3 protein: CASSFISSPRTDTQYF. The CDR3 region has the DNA TGTGCCAGCAGCTTTATTTCTAGCCCTCGCACAGATACGCAGTATTTT.

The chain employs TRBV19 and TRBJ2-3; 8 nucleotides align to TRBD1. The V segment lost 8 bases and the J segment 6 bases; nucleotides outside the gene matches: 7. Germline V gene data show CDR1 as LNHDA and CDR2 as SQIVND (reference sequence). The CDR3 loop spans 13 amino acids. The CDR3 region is CASSDRVRDTQYF. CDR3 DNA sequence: TGTGCCAGTTCGGACAGGGTTCGTGATACGCAGTATTTT.

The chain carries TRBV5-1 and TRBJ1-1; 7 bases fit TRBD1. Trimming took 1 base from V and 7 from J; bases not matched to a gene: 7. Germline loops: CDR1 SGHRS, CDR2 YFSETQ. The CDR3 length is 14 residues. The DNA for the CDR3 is TGCGCCAGCAGCTTGACACAGGGGTGGGGTGAAGCTTTCTTT. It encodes CASSLTQGWGEAFF.

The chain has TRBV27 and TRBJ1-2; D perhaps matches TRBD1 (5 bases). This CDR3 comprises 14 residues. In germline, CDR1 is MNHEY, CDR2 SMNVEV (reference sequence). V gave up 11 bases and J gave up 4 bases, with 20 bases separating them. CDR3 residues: CASGRAGPSYGYTF. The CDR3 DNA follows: TGTGCCTCGGGTCGGGCAGGGCCCTCCTATGGCTACACCTTC.

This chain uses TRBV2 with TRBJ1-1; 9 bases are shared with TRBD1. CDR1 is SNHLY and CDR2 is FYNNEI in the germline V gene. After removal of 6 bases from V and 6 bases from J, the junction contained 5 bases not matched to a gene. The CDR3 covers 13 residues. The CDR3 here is CASRGDRASEAFF. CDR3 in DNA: TGTGCCAGCAGGGGGGACAGGGCTTCTGAAGCTTTCTTT.

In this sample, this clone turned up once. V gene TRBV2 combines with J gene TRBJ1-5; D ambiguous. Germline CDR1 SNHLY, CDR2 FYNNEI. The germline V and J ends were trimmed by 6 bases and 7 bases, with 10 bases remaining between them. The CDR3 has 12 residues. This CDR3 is CASSGLRQPQHF. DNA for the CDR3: TGTGCCAGCAGCGGCCTGCGGCAGCCCCAGCATTTT.

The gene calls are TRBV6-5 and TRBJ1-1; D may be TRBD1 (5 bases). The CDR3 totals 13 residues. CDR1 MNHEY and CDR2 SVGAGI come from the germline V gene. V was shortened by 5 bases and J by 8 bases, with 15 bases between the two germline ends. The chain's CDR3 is CASSPSDGHEAFF. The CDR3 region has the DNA TGTGCCAGCAGTCCCTCGGACGGACACGAAGCTTTCTTT.

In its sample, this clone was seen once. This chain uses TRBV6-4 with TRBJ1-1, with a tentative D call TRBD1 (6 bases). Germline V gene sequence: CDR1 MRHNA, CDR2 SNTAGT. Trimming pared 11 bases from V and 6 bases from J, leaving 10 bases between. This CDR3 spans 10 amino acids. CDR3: CAGTRPEAFF. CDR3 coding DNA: TGTGCCGGGACAAGACCTGAAGCTTTCTTT.

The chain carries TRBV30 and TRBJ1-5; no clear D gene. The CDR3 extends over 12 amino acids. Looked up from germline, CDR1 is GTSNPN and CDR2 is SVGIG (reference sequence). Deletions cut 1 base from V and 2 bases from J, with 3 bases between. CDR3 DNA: TGTGCCTGGAGTGCAGGCAATCAGCCCCAGCATTTT. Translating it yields CAWSAGNQPQHF.

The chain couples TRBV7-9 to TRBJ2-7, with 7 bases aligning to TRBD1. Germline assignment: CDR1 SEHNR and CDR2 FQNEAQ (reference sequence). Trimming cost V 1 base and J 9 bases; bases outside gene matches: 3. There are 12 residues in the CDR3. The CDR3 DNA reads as TGTGCCAGCAGCTTAGGACAGGGTTGGCAGTACTTC. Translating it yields CASSLGQGWQYF.

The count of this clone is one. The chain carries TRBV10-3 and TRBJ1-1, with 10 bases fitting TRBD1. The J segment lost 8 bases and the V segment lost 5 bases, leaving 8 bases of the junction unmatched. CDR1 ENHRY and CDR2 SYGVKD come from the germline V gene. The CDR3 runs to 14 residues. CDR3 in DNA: TGTGCCATCAGTCCCCGGGACAGGGGAGGGGAAGCTTTCTTT. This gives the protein CAISPRDRGGEAFF.

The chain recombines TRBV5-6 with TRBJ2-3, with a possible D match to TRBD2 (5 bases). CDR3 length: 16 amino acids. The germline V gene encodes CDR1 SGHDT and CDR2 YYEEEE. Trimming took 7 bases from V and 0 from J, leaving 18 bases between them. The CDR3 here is CASCQRIAPSTDTQYF. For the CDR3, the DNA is TGTGCCAGCTGCCAGAGGATAGCGCCAAGCACAGATACGCAGTATTTT.

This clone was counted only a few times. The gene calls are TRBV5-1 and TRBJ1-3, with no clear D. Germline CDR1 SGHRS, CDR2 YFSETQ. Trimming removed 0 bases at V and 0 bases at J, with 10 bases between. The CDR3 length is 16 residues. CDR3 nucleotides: TGCGCCAGCAGCTTGGCCTTGGGCTTCTCTGGAAACACCATATATTTT. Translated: CASSLALGFSGNTIYF.

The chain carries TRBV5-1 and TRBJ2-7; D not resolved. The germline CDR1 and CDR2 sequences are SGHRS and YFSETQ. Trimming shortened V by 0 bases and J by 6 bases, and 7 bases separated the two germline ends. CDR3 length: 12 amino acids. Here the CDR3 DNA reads TGCGCCAGCAGCTTGGACTTCCTCGAGCAGTACGTC. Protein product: CASSLDFLEQYV.

The CDR3 region has the DNA TGTGCCAGCATTTTCGACAGCCGCCTATATGGCTACACCTTC. Protein sequence: CASIFDSRLYGYTF. V usage is TRBV2 and J usage is TRBJ1-2, with a tentative D call TRBD1 (5 bases). CDR1 is SNHLY, CDR2 FYNNEI, per germline. The V end lost 7 bases, the J end lost 5 bases, and 17 bases lay between the germline ends. This CDR3 is 14 amino acids long. The full variable domain, with the rest looked up from reference TRBV2 and TRBJ1-2, is EPEVTQTPSHQVTQMGQEVILRCVPISNHLYFYWYRQILGQKVEFLVSFYNNEISEKSEIFDDQFSVERPDGSNFTLKIRSTKLEDSAMYFCASIFDSRLYGYTFGSGTRLTVV.

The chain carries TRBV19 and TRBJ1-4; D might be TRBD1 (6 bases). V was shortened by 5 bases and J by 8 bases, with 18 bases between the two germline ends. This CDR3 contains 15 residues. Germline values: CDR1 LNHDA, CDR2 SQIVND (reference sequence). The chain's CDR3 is CASSLGGLLEEKLFF. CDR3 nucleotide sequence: TGTGCCAGTAGTTTGGGGGGGCTTTTGGAGGAAAAACTGTTTTTT.

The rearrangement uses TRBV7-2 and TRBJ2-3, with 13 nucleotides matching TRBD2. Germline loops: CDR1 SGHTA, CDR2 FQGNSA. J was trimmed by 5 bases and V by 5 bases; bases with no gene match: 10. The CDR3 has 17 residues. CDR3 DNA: TGTGCCAGCAGCACTATACTAGCGGGGGGGGCGGGAGATACGCAGTATTTT. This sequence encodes CASSTILAGGAGDTQYF.

The CDR3: CASSEGAGQGNTEAFF. DNA of the CDR3: TGTGCCAGCAGTGAGGGGGCAGGGCAGGGGAACACTGAAGCTTTCTTT. The chain couples TRBV6-1 to TRBJ1-1; a weak D match, TRBD1 (6 bases). Germline V CDR1 and CDR2: MNHNS, SASEGT. The CDR3 runs 16 residues. The V end was cut by 3 bases, the J end by 1 base, with 15 bases between.

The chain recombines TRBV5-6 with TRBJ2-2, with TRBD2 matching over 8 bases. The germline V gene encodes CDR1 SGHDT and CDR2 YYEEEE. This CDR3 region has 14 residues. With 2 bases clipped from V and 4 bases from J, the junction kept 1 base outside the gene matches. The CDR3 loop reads CASSFGRATGELFF. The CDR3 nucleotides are TGTGCCAGCAGCTTCGGGAGGGCCACCGGGGAGCTGTTTTTT.

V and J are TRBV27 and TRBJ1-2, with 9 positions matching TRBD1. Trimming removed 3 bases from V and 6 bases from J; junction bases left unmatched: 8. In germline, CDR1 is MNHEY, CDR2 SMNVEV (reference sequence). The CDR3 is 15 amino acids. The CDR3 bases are TGTGCCAGCAGTTTCGGGACAGGGAGGTACGATGGCTACACCTTC. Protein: CASSFGTGRYDGYTF.

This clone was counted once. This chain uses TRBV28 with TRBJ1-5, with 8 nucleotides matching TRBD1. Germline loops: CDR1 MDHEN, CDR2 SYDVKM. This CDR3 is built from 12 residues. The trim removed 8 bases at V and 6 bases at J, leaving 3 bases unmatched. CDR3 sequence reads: CASATGGQPQHF. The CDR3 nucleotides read TGTGCCAGCGCAACAGGGGGTCAGCCCCAGCATTTT.

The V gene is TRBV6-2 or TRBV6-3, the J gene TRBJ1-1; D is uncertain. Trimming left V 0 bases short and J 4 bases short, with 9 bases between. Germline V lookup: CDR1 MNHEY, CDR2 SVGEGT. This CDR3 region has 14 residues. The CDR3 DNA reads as TGTGCCAGCAGTTACTCGAATACTGGCACTGAAGCTTTCTTT. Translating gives CASSYSNTGTEAFF.

CDR3 nucleotide sequence: TGTGCCAGCAGCTTTAGCGGGAGTCTAGATACGCAGTATTTT. Residues: CASSFSGSLDTQYF. The genes are TRBV7-2 and TRBJ2-3; 9 positions agree with TRBD2. Per germline, CDR1 SGHTA and CDR2 FQGNSA. This CDR3 region has 14 residues. V was clipped by 3 bases and J by 5 bases; unmatched bases: 3. Using reference TRBV7-2 and TRBJ2-3 for the parts outside the CDR3, the full variable domain is GAGVSQSPSNKVTEKGKDVELRCDPISGHTALYWYRQSLGQGLEFLIYFQGNSAPDKSGLPSDRFSAERTGGSVSTLTIQRTQQEDSAVYLCASSFSGSLDTQYFGPGTRLTVL.

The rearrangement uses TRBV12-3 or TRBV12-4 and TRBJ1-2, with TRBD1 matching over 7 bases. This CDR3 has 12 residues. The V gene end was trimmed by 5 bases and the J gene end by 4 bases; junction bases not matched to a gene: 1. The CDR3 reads CASSRQGYGYTF. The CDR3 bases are TGTGCCAGCAGTCGACAGGGCTATGGCTACACCTTC.

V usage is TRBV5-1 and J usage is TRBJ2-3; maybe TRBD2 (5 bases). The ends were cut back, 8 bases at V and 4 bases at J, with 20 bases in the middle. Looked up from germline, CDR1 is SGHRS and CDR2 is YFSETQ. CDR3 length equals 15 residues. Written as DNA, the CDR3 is TGCGCCAGTACAGCCCGGACTCTCAACCCAGATACGCAGTATTTT. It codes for CASTARTLNPDTQYF.

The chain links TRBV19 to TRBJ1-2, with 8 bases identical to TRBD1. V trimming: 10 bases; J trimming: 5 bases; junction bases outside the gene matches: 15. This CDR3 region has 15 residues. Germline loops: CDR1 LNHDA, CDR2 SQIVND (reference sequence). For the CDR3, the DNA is TGTGCCACTTCCGAGACAGGGGTTGCTAGTTATGGCTACACCTTC. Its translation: CATSETGVASYGYTF.